This is a list of T cell receptor beta chains from one sample in a study of beta chain features in type 1 diabetes. The repertoire was sequenced with immunoSEQ multiplex PCR; TCRdb's copy has only in-frame clones and lacks some. The sample carries 970,000 or so clones, 15% to 20% recorded once. Material for sequencing was naive CD4+ T cells from blood. The source of these receptors is a woman aged 18-29 years in good health. Both conserved end residues are part of each CDR3. A D gene is named only where the DNA matches it firmly. Clone size is not always given. Where it is, it says once, few, many or a class for expanded clones.

few | TRBD2 | TRBJ2-7 | TRBV20-1 | CSASSGGWQYF | TGCAGTGCTAGTAGCGGGGGATGGCAGTACTTC
. | . | TRBJ1-6 | TRBV7-2 | CASSSRRGNLSSYNSPLHF | TGTGCCAGCAGCTCACGGAGAGGGAACCTCAGCTCCTATAATTCACCCCTCCACTTT
. | TRBD1 | TRBJ2-7 | TRBV6-5 | CASSKTGGTYEQYF | TGTGCCAGCAGTAAAACAGGGGGAACCTACGAGCAGTACTTC
. | . | TRBJ1-1 | TRBV5-4 | CAGARWGTEAFF | TGTGCCGGAGCCCGGTGGGGCACTGAAGCTTTCTTT
. | . | TRBJ2-6 | TRBV4-2 | CASSHGTQRGYSGANVLTF | TGTGCCAGCAGCCACGGGACCCAAAGGGGTTATTCTGGGGCCAACGTCCTGACTTTC
. | . | TRBJ2-7 | TRBV28 | CASSRGQSYEQYF | TGTGCCAGCAGTCGAGGACAGAGCTACGAGCAGTACTTC
few | TRBD2 | TRBJ2-1 | TRBV2 | CASSLLREERDEQFF | TGTGCCAGCAGTCTCCTCCGGGAGGAAAGGGATGAGCAGTTCTTC
. | . | TRBJ1-2 | TRBV7-9 | CASSKDKANYGYTF | TGTGCCAGCAGTAAGGACAAAGCTAACTATGGCTACACCTTC
. | TRBD2 | TRBJ2-7 | TRBV4-2 | CASSQDAARTSGHYEQYF | TGTGCCAGCAGCCAAGATGCAGCGAGGACTAGCGGTCACTACGAGCAGTACTTC
. | TRBD2 | TRBJ2-1 | TRBV19 | CASSLSGRSYNEQFF | TGTGCCAGTAGTCTTAGCGGGAGATCTTACAATGAGCAGTTCTTC